This T cell receptor (beta chain) is drawn from a study of cytomegalovirus exposure and HLA in healthy donors (dated by TCRdb to 2017 to 2019). In the study overall: An earlier analysis of around 600 of the donors reported roughly 270 Gb of sequence data and some 100 million unique TCR beta sequences from around 200 million T cells. To decide whether each TCR beta V gene segment behaved as functional or pseudogenic, an earlier analysis of approximately 590 of the donors relied on high-throughput TCR beta sequencing. High-throughput TCR immunosequencing, statistical association of individual TCRs with disease status, and machine learning were combined to predict cytomegalovirus infection status. In a later genetic analysis, genome-wide SNP genotypes for about 55% of the roughly 700 donors were used, and that subset was treated as a discovery cohort. An early release covering 550 to 700 HLA-typed donors comprised approximately 290 gigabases of sequencing data and some 79 million unique TCR sequences. Using immunosequencing, the study profiled T cell repertoires from roughly 650 subjects and related those repertoires to cytomegalovirus serostatus. All discovery cohort repertoires had been generated using a single sequencing platform. The aim of the study was to test whether cataloging public T cell receptors could identify signatures of past pathogen exposure. Donor age, sex, ethnicity and CMV serostatus were compiled together with the repertoire data. In a later analysis, previously published TCR beta repertoires from 550 to 750 donors were re-analyzed and high-resolution HLA genotyping was added so that TCR occurrence patterns could be studied. The number of typed donors differed by locus: about 620-630 for A, B, C, DRB1 and DQB1; 500 to 550 for DQA1; roughly 600 for DPA1; and around 490 for DPB1. Class I and class II HLA loci were covered by the typing at four-digit resolution. Of the roughly 390 genotyped donors, 81% were placed in the genetic ancestry cluster associated with self-reported Caucasian donors. Along with the roughly 670-subject first cohort, a separate validation cohort of approximately 110 different subjects was used. Four or five DR-DQ haplotypes were handled as single units for association and clustering because linkage in the cohort was strong. On average, over 200,000 unique TCR beta nucleotide sequences were sequenced per donor among a few hundred genotyped donors of the cohort, with roughly 20% of those sequences being non-productive. In the later analysis, no new phenotypic data were used to find candidate immune exposures; instead, reliance was placed on TCR beta sequences and their occurrence across donors. Overall study results and their limits: Sequencing depth was assumed to be roughly uniform across donors in the presence/absence analyses, though that assumption may not hold. Most TCR sequences were seen in very few donors, while some public TCRs were found in many individuals. In a later genetic analysis, a missense DCLRE1C variant was associated with V-gene and J-gene trimming of TCR beta chains, and the association was replicated in an independent cohort. A group of highly shared sequence variants was considered likely to be a technical artifact of the sequencing pipeline. The 87-base-pair reads could not distinguish some IMGT-functional V segments, including TRBV6-2 and TRBV6-3, so those segments were excluded. Specific HLA alleles were associated with more than 15,000 TCR beta sequences at a false discovery rate of 0.05 in a later analysis. The cohort was sequenced for TCR beta chains only, and without alpha or paired-chain data the features that could be detected were limited. A later analysis found that HLA-associated TCR beta chains were more clonally expanded and had lower generation probabilities than equally common non-associated chains. Broadly in line with IMGT annotations, most TCR beta V segments showed up in productive rearrangements about 87% or about 30% of the time in an earlier analysis of 450 to 600 of the donors. When HLA alleles, especially DR and DQ, strongly co-occurred, TCR associations were difficult to assign to individual alleles. According to a later analysis, most CMV-associated TCR beta chains appeared to be HLA-restricted, and the HLA associations seemed to be driven largely by CMV exposure. For the cohort, immune exposure information was limited to CMV serostatus. According to a later analysis, parvovirus B19, influenza, CMV and Epstein-Barr virus appeared linked to several top co-occurrence clusters. A further reported finding was that TCR beta sequences accurately predicted the HLA-A and HLA-B alleles for most subjects in the first cohort. A later analysis found that TCR association rates varied across HLA loci, with DRB1 alleles showing the most associated TCRs and HLA-C alleles the fewest. The study gave a list of 150 to 200 TCR beta chains associated with cytomegalovirus. Cytomegalovirus status was reported to be diagnosed by the classifier with high specificity and sensitivity in both the original and validation cohorts. Compared with the approximately 670-donor mean, donors in an Asian-associated ancestry cluster had fewer N-insertions in productive TCRs, according to a later genetic analysis. The authors suggested that the approach could potentially be extended to other disease states and immunological phenotypes. Linkage disequilibrium might explain the correlated functional status among segregating V segments, but an unknown experimental factor could not be ruled out. In vitro tests confirmed that a few of the cytomegalovirus-associated TCR beta chains recognize cytomegalovirus antigens. Because HLA typing was missing for some donors at each locus, association tests included only the typed subset. Around 16 rarely observed V segments, including chromosome 9 orphons, were excluded from the earlier analysis of approximately 500 of the donors because counts were too low.

The library was obtained by the immunoSEQ multiplex PCR assay. A mixture of 60 forward primers for TCR Vbeta segments and 13 reverse primers for TCR Jbeta segments was used in the multiplex PCR. The CDR3 region of rearranged TCR beta genes was amplified from genomic DNA with a multiplex PCR assay. The amplified TCR beta libraries were sequenced on the Illumina HiSeq System as 87-base-pair reads. Per the original workflow: A later analysis counted tens of millions of unique TCR beta chains across the 670 or so repertoires, and some 12 million of these chains were shared by at least two donors. To remove PCR and sequencing errors, raw reads were error-corrected and collapsed into unique sequences using a nearest-neighbor algorithm that merged closely related sequences. To assign V, D and J gene segments, CDR3 sequences were aligned to IMGT reference sequences. For a sequence to be retained, a match of at least six nucleotides was required to both a V gene segment and a J gene segment. Rearrangements were classified as productive when the CDR3 lacked stop codons and remained in frame with V and J, and all other rearrangements were classified as non-productive. Following IMGT convention, CDR3 was defined as the stretch from the second conserved V-encoded cysteine up to the conserved J-encoded phenylalanine. The earlier analysis of a few hundred of the donors excluded sequences that lacked an unambiguous match to a single V gene segment. An earlier analysis of several hundred of the donors called V segments functional above 56.7% productive rearrangements and segregating when the between-donor standard deviation exceeded 5%. A statistical classification framework was developed to diagnose cytomegalovirus status using the catalog of TCR beta chain sequences. V and J gene assignment, in a later analysis, came from comparing TCR nucleotide sequences with IMGT/GENE-DB human TR gene sequences. Using the TCRdist pipeline, a later analysis assigned CDR3 sequences along with most-parsimonious VDJ recombination scenarios. A later analysis defined each TCR beta chain by its CDR3 amino acid sequence plus V-gene family, and excluded reads lacking a unique V-gene family. In a later analysis, several hundred highly shared, low-generation-probability nucleotide sequences were removed to address suspected cross-contamination and a sequencing artifact. In a later analysis, a clonal expansion index was calculated for each public chain from normalized within-repertoire ranks of inferred template counts. In a later analysis, generation probabilities were computed with a VDJ recombination model fitted to out-of-frame rearrangements, and the resulting probabilities were checked against IGoR. Hypergeometric tests were used in a later analysis to score TCR-TCR, TCR-HLA and TCR-CMV co-occurrence, with a repertoire-size bias correction applied to the TCR pairs. To estimate false discovery rates, a later analysis permuted the HLA or CMV assignments 20 times. In a later analysis, co-occurring TCRs were grouped using DBSCAN, and TCRdist sequence similarity was added for clustering within HLA-allele-positive subsets. Repertoires with fewer than 30,000 or more than 120,000 public chains, plus five repertoires with anomalous nucleotide sharing, were excluded from co-occurrence clustering. What TCRdb holds here is the immuneACCESS table cut down to in-frame rearrangements. Part of the clones is not present; checked against another copy, under half of the missing clones reflect an unresolved V gene, and the others are unexplained. V and J calls and clone size are given by that table; D and trimming were obtained from the DNA. The sample's records list approximately 60,000 clones. In total, the top ten clones hold around 5% of the sample.

The CDR3 measures 15 amino acids from cysteine to phenylalanine. The CDR3 DNA has 45 bases and is translated from base 1. After removal of 0 bases from V and 2 bases from J, the junction retains 3 bases not matched to a gene. According to the germline V gene, CDR1 reads SGHRS and CDR2 reads YFSETQ. As to this clone: Its specific antigen is unknown.

The cohort was made up of around 720 healthy bone marrow donors. All cohort members were sampled while nominally healthy, although unrecorded immune exposures were likely present. The donor was CMV seropositive and belonged to the group of some 290 seropositive cohort members. Each donor provided a peripheral blood sample, and peripheral blood mononuclear cells were used for TCR beta sequencing. The Qiagen DNeasy Blood Extraction Kit was used to extract genomic DNA from the blood cell samples. The sequencing sample was made of PBMCs. The chain was built from TRBV5-1 and TRBJ2-7; TRBD1 matches 9 bases in the middle. This sequence originates from a young man in good health and CMV-seropositive. The sequence in DNA is TGCGCCAGCAGCTTGGGGGGGACAGGGACCTACGAGCAGTACTTC. Its translation is CASSLGGTGTYEQYF.